This T cell receptor beta chain appears in the sequencing data of a study of CD8+ T cells in alopecia areata. This clone was detected only a few times. cDNA prepared by RNA extraction and subsequent reverse transcription served as the template for sequencing. Clones were read by immunoSEQ multiplex PCR, and TCRdb kept only the in-frame ones, dropping some. The repertoire holds fewer than 350,000 clones, nearly 60% seen once, with 1.8% in the top ten. Between the trimmed V and J ends, which lost 3 bases and 1 base, there was a span of 7 bases. Germline lookup yields CDR1 SGHDN and CDR2 FVKESK. CDR3 length: 15 amino acids. The treatment here: oral pan-JAK inhibitor, 5-10 mg twice daily.

The chain employs TRBV14 and TRBJ1-6; D not resolved. This receptor was identified in a human donor with alopecia areata. The starting material was CD4+ T cells sorted from blood, obtained at week 24, from a patient treated with tofacitinib. CDR3 sequence: CASSQGISYNSPLHF. CDR3 coding DNA: TGTGCCAGCAGCCAGGGGATTTCCTATAATTCACCCCTCCACTTT.